This TCR beta chain was retrieved from a study of siplizumab effects on memory and regulatory T cells. General study results and limits: Naive T cells were seemingly more diverse than memory cells, and major contributions to the alloresponse seemed to be made by them.

V dropped 4 bases and J dropped 6 bases, with 13 bases sitting between them. The CDR3 is 13 amino acids. The germline V gene encodes CDR1 SGHNT and CDR2 YYREEE (reference sequence). Mixed lymphocyte reaction cells were cocultured at 37°C for about six days. The method was immunoSEQ multiplex PCR; TCRdb's version includes in-frame clones alone and lacks a portion of them. The data contain 3,000 to 4,000 clones, more than 45% of them singletons. This clone was picked up a small number of times. Its antigen is as yet unknown. The chain has TRBV5-4 and TRBJ1-2; a possible D gene is TRBD1 (5 bases). This sequence was found in a human donor in good health; the cells came from an allogeneic mixed lymphocyte reaction. Sequencing was carried out using CFSE-low (dividing) CD4+ T cells sorted from an allogeneic mixed lymphocyte reaction. The CDR3 region has the DNA TGTGCCAGCAGCCGCCGGGACGAAAATGGCTACACCTTC. It yields the protein CASSRRDENGYTF.